This T cell receptor (beta chain) derives from a study of CD8+ T cells in alopecia areata. Study background: Treated patients took oral tofacitinib at 5 to 10 mg twice daily.

The treatment: oral pan-JAK inhibitor, 5-10 mg twice daily. CDR1 and CDR2 (germline): KGHSH, LQKENI. V was cut by 3 bases and J by 0 bases, with 6 bases left in between. This CDR3 is 15 amino acids long. RNA, once extracted, was reverse transcribed into cDNA for use as the sequencing template. Here immunoSEQ multiplex PCR was the method, and the copy in TCRdb shows in-frame clones only, minus some. This sample yields about 100,000 clones, of which roughly 40% are seen a single time; around 18% belongs to the top ten. This chain connects TRBV18 to TRBJ2-6; D unclear. The TCR comes from a human donor with alopecia areata. This sample comprised CD8+ T cells sorted from blood, obtained at week 24, from a patient treated with tofacitinib. DNA for the CDR3: TGTGCCAGCTCACCGTCGATCTCTGGGGCCAACGTCCTGACTTTC. Protein: CASSPSISGANVLTF.